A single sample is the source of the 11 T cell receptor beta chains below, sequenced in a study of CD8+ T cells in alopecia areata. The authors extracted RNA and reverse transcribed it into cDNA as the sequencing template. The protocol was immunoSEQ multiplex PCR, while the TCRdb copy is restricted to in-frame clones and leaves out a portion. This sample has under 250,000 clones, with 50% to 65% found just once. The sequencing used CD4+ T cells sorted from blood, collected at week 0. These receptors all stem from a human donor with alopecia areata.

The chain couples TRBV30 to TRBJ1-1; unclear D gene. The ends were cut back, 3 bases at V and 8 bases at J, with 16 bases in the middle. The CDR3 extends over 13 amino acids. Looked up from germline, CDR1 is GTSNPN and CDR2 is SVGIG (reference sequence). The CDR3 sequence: CAWRYGLAGEAFF. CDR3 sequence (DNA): TGTGCCTGGAGGTATGGGTTGGCTGGGGAAGCTTTCTTT. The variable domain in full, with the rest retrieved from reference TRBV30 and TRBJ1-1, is SQTIHQWPATLVQPVGSPLSLECTVEGTSNPNLYWYRQAAGRGLQLLFYSVGIGQISSEVPQNLSASRPQDRQFILSSKKLLLSDSGFYLCAWRYGLAGEAFFGQGTRLTVV.

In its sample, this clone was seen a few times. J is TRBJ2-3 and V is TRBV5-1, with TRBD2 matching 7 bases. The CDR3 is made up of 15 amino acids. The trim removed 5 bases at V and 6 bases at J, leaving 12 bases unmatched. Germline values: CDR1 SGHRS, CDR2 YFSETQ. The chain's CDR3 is CASRGGASGGDTQYF. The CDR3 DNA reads TGCGCCAGCAGAGGTGGGGCTAGCGGCGGGGATACGCAGTATTTT.

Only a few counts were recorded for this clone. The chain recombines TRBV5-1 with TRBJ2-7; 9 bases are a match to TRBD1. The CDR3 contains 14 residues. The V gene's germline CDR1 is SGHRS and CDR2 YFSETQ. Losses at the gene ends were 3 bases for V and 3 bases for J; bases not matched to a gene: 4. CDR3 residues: CASSSGQGHYEQYF. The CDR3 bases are TGCGCCAGCAGCTCCGGACAGGGGCACTACGAGCAGTACTTC.

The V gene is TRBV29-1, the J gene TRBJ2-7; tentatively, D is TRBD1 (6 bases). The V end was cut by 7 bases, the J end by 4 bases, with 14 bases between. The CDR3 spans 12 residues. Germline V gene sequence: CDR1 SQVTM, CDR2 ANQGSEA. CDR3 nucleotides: TGCAGCGGGGGGCGAGATGGTTACGAGCAGTACTTC. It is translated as CSGGRDGYEQYF.

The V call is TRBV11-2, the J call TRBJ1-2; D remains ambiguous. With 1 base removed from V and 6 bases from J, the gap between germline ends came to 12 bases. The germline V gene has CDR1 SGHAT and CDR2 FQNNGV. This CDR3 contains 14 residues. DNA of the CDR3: TGTGCCAGCAGCTTAGGGGCGGGCGCAGATGGCTACACCTTC. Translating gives CASSLGAGADGYTF.

CDR3 amino acids: CASSPGQAGAFEQYF. Here the CDR3 DNA reads TGTGCCAGCAGTCCTGGACAGGCGGGGGCATTCGAGCAGTACTTC. The chain combines TRBV28 with TRBJ2-7; the D gene could be TRBD1 or TRBD2 (7 bases each). V was shortened by 5 bases and J by 6 bases, with 20 bases between the two germline ends. The CDR3 consists of 15 residues. From germline, CDR1 is MDHEN and CDR2 SYDVKM.

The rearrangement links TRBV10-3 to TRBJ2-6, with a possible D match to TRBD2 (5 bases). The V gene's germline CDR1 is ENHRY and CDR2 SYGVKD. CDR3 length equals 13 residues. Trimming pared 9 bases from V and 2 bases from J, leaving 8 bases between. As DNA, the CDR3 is TGTGCCATGAGGGCGACTGGGGCCAACGTCCTGACTTTC. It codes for CAMRATGANVLTF.

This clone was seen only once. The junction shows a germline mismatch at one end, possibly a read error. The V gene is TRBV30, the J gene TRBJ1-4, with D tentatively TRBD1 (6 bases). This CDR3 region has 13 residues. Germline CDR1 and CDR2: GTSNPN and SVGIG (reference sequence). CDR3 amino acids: CAWLRGPNEKLSF. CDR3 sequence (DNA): TGTGCCTGGCTACGGGGGCCTAATGAAAAACTGTCTTTT.

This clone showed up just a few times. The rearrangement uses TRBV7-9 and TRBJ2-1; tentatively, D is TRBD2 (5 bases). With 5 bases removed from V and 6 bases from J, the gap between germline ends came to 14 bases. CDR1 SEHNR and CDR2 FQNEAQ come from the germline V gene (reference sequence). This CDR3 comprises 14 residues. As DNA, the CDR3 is TGTGCCAGCAGCGAGGGTCCTGTTGGCAATGAGCAGTTCTTC. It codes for CASSEGPVGNEQFF.

CDR3 nucleotides: TGTGCCAGCAGGGTAGCGGGAGATACGCAGTATTTT. Residues: CASRVAGDTQYF. The chain uses TRBV2 and TRBJ2-3; 7 bases match TRBD2. The V and J ends lost 6 bases and 5 bases, in that order; junction bases with no gene match: 2. Germline V gene sequence: CDR1 SNHLY, CDR2 FYNNEI. The CDR3 totals 12 residues.

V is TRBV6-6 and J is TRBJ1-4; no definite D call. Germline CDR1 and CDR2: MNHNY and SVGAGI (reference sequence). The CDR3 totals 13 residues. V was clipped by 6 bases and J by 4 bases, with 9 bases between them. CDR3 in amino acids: CASSRLGNEKLFF. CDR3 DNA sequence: TGTGCCAGCAGCCGCTTGGGTAATGAAAAACTGTTTTTT.